This T cell receptor (beta chain) was documented in a study of post-analysis software for immune sequencing data. Broader study findings: Significantly decreased normalized Chao1 diversity was recorded for multiple sclerosis patients relative to controls. Higher frequency in patients than in controls was seen for about five TRBV segments, with TRBV5-6, TRBV5-1 and TRBV20-1 among them.

Prepared libraries of TCR beta cDNA carried unique molecular identifiers. TCRdb ran MiXCR on the PCR reads and lists one entry per CDR3 protein. The sample shows hundreds of thousands of distinct CDR3 sequences, around 60% of them seen only once. Details on this clonotype: Its target is unknown.

There are 15 residues in the CDR3. V gave up 0 bases and J gave up 6 bases; unmatched junction bases: 6. Germline values: CDR1 DFQATT, CDR2 SNEGSKA (reference sequence). Sequencing was carried out using blood. The source of this sequence is a girl aged 2 to 9 with multiple sclerosis. The rearrangement links TRBV20-1 to TRBJ1-5; 9 positions match TRBD1. The CDR3 is CSARDGTGSRQPQHF. The CDR3, as DNA: TGCAGTGCTAGAGATGGGACAGGGAGTCGTCAGCCCCAGCATTTT.